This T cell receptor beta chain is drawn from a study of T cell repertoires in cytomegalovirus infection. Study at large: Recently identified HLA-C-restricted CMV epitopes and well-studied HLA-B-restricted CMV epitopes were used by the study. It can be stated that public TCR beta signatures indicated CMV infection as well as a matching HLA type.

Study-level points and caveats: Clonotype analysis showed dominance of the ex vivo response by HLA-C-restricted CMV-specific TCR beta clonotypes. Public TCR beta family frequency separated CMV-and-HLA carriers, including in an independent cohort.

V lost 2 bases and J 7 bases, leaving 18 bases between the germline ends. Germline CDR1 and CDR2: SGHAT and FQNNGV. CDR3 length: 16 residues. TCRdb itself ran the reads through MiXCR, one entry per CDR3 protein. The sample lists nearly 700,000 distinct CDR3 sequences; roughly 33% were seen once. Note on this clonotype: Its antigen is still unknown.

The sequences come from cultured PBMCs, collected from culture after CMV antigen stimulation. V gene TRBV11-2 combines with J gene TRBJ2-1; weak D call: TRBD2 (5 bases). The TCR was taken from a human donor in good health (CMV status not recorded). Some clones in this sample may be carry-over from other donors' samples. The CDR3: CASSLRGGRAENEQFF. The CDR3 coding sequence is TGTGCCAGCAGCTTACGGGGTGGACGCGCCGAGAATGAGCAGTTCTTC.